This T cell receptor beta chain was observed in a study of blood T cell repertoires in COVID-19. About the study: The cDNA or gDNA used as material had been derived from T cells, B-cell-depleted T cells, or PBMCs.

Under the authors' procedure: By means of reference gene primer amplification, nucleated cell counts were estimated. Profiled with immunoSEQ multiplex PCR; TCRdb holds only in-frame clones, not every one. Clone size and V and J calls were adopted from that table, with D and trimming inferred from the DNA. Of about 150,000 clones in the sample, roughly four fifths were seen once. V shed 0 bases, J shed 4 bases, and the junction held 2 bases outside the gene matches. Germline lookup yields CDR1 MNHEY and CDR2 SVGAGI. The CDR3 extends over 14 amino acids. This receptor was obtained from a human donor with acute or convalescent COVID-19. The donor label of this sample is uncertain. Sequences were obtained from peripheral blood. This chain links TRBV6-5 with TRBJ1-2; TRBD1 matches at 7 bases. The CDR3 here is CASSYSGTAYGYTF. The CDR3 DNA is TGTGCCAGCAGTTACTCGGGGACAGCCTATGGCTACACCTTC.